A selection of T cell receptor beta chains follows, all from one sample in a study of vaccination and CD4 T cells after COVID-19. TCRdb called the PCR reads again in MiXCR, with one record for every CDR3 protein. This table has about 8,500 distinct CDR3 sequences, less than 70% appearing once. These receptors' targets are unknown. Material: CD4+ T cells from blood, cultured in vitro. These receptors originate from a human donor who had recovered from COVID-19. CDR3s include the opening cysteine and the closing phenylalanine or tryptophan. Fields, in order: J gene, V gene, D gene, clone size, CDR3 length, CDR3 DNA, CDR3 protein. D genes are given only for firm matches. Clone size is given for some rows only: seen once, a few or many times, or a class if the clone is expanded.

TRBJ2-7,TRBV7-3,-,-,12,TGTGCCAGCAAAACACCTGGAGGGGAGCAGTACTTC,CASKTPGGEQYF
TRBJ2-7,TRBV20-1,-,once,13,TGCAGTGCTCCCCGGGATCCTCGGGACGAGCAGTACTTC,CSAPRDPRDEQYF
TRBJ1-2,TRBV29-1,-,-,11,TGCAGCGTTTGGGGGGTAATCGGCTACACCTTC,CSVWGVIGYTF
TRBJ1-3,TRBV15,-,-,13,TGTGCCACCAGCACGGACAGTGGAAACACCATATATTTT,CATSTDSGNTIYF
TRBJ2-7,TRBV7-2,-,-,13,TGTGCCAGCAGCACGGGCAGGGCCTACGAGCAGTACTTC,CASSTGRAYEQYF
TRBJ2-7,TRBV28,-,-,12,TGTGCCAGCAGCCCCCTCCCCCTCCAGCAGTACTTC,CASSPLPLQQYF
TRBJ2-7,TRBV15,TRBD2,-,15,TGTGCCACCAGCAGAGGGGGGGGGGTAACCTACGAGCAGTACTTC,CATSRGGGVTYEQYF
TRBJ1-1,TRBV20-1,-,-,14,TGCAGTGCTGAGAGGGGAGGGGGGACGCTGGAAGCTTTCTTT,CSAERGGGTLEAFF
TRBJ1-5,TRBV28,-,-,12,TGTGCCAGCACTGGTAGCAATCAGCCCCAGCATTTT,CASTGSNQPQHF
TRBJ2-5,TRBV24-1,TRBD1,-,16,TGTGCCACCAGTGACCAGGGGACAGGGGTCCAAGAGACCCAGTACTTC,CATSDQGTGVQETQYF
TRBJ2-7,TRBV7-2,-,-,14,TGTGCCAGCGGCCAACGTCTGATGACCTACGAGCAGTACTTC,CASGQRLMTYEQYF
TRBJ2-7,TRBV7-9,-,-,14,TGTGCCAGCAGCCCTAGTAGAAGCTCCTACGAGCAGTACTTC,CASSPSRSSYEQYF
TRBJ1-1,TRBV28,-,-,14,TGTGCCAGCAGTCCGGGGGTAGGGAACGCTGAAGCTTTCTTT,CASSPGVGNAEAFF
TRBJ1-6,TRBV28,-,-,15,TGTGCCAGCAGTCCAGCCTCAGGGGTAGGATCACCCCTCCACTTT,CASSPASGVGSPLHF
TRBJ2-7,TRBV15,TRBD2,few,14,TGTGCCACCTCCTCGGGCGGGAGATCCTACGAGCAGTACTTC,CATSSGGRSYEQYF
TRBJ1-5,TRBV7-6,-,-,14,TGTGCCAGCAGCTTAGATGAGGGAAACCAGCCCCAGCATTTT,CASSLDEGNQPQHF